This T cell receptor (beta chain) was profiled in a study of T cell repertoires in cytomegalovirus infection. Study details: Public signatures in TCR beta pointed to CMV infection and matching HLA type. Broader study findings: Predominance within the ex vivo response was attributable to HLA-C-restricted CMV-specific TCR beta clonotypes. Pooled public TCR beta family frequency picked out CMV carriers with the relevant HLA.

TCRdb reanalysed the reads using MiXCR and keeps one entry per CDR3 protein. The sample contains approximately 500,000 distinct CDR3 sequences, around 10% of which appear only once. Germline CDR1 MNHEY, CDR2 SVGAGI. Trimming took off 7 bases at V and 7 bases at J, with 19 bases between the two ends. CDR3 length equals 14 residues. There are a few counts of this clonotype. The antigen is undetermined. The V and J genes are TRBV6-5 and TRBJ1-1, with D perhaps TRBD1 (6 bases). The clonotype originates from a human donor in good health (CMV status not recorded). Some clones in this sample may be carry-over from other donors' samples. The sample comprised PBMCs. Here the CDR3 reads CASTQLGGRDEAFF. The CDR3 bases are TGTGCCAGCACTCAACTTGGGGGGCGCGATGAAGCTTTCTTT.